What follows are 24 T cell receptor beta chains derived from one specimen sequenced in a study of cytomegalovirus exposure and HLA in healthy donors. The PCR made use of 60 Vbeta and 13 Jbeta primers. The assay was immunoSEQ multiplex PCR, and TCRdb's table has in-frame clones only and misses some. The data hold about 150,000 clones, with roughly 75% observed a single time. The sample taken for sequencing was PBMCs. Source of these receptors: a woman aged 45-60 years in good health and CMV-seropositive.

The V call is TRBV6-6, the J call TRBJ1-4; 7 bases match TRBD1. The CDR3 has 15 amino acids. Per germline, CDR1 MNHNY and CDR2 SVGAGI (reference sequence). J lost 4 bases, V lost 6 bases, and 8 bases had no gene match. The CDR3 nucleotides read TGTGCCAGCAGCCAATTGACAGGGTTTAATGAAAAACTGTTTTTT. Protein: CASSQLTGFNEKLFF.

The CDR3 DNA is TGTGCCAGCAGCCAAAACACTGAAGCTTTCTTT. Translation: CASSQNTEAFF. This chain links TRBV7-8 with TRBJ1-1; D remains ambiguous. V was pared by 5 bases and J by 2 bases, with 3 bases between. The CDR3 consists of 11 residues. Germline-derived CDR1 and CDR2 are SGHVS and FQNEAQ.

This chain uses TRBV5-1 with TRBJ1-6; unclear D gene. Deletions cut 1 base from V and 9 bases from J, with 5 bases between. The germline V gene has CDR1 SGHRS and CDR2 YFSETQ. The CDR3 consists of 12 residues. CDR3 coding DNA: TGCGCCAGCAGCTTGCCTTTTTCACCCCTCCACTTT. As protein: CASSLPFSPLHF.

V usage is TRBV14 and J usage is TRBJ2-7, with TRBD1 identical over 7 bases. Losses at the gene ends were 1 base for V and 6 bases for J; bases not matched to a gene: 9. The CDR3 contains 15 residues. CDR1 and CDR2 (germline): SGHDN, FVKESK. CDR3 region: CASSQGSRGMLEQYF. As DNA, the CDR3 is TGTGCCAGCAGCCAAGGTAGCAGGGGGATGCTCGAGCAGTACTTC.

This clone was seen only a few times. The chain combines TRBV20-1 with TRBJ1-1; 7 bases are shared with TRBD1. The CDR3 spans 11 residues. Germline V gene sequence: CDR1 DFQATT, CDR2 SNEGSKA (reference sequence). Unmatched junction bases numbered 7, after V lost 6 bases and J lost 9 bases. This chain's CDR3 is CSAESGQQAFF. The CDR3, as DNA: TGCAGTGCCGAATCGGGACAGCAAGCTTTCTTT.

V and J are TRBV7-9 and TRBJ2-4; TRBD2 matches at 8 bases. V was pared by 1 base and J by 0 bases, with 5 bases of the junction left unmatched. The CDR3 consists of 17 residues. Germline values: CDR1 SEHNR, CDR2 FQNEAQ (reference sequence). This CDR3 is CASSLGGRSAAKNIQYF. CDR3 sequence (DNA): TGTGCCAGCAGCTTAGGCGGGAGGTCGGCAGCCAAAAACATTCAGTACTTC.

The chain is built from TRBV10-3 and TRBJ2-7, with 9 bases lining up with TRBD1. V gave up 5 bases and J gave up 3 bases; unmatched junction bases: 11. The CDR3 is 16 amino acids. The germline gives CDR1 ENHRY, CDR2 SYGVKD. The chain's CDR3 is CAISSGTGRVGYEQYF. CDR3 coding DNA: TGTGCCATCAGTTCCGGGACAGGGAGAGTTGGCTACGAGCAGTACTTC.

The V call is TRBV7-2, the J call TRBJ1-2; no definite D call. From germline, CDR1 is SGHTA and CDR2 FQGNSA. The CDR3 has 15 amino acids. With 6 bases removed from V and 2 bases from J, the gap between germline ends came to 16 bases. The CDR3 sequence: CASRQIPTPNYGYTF. DNA for the CDR3: TGTGCCAGCAGACAAATCCCGACACCCAACTATGGCTACACCTTC.

The chain combines TRBV29-1 with TRBJ1-4, with D tentatively TRBD1 (5 bases). The CDR3 covers 13 residues. V was trimmed by 4 bases and J by 5 bases, leaving 11 bases between them. Germline V CDR1 and CDR2: SQVTM, ANQGSEA. The chain's CDR3 is CSVVSGVNEKLFF. The CDR3 nucleotides read TGCAGCGTTGTATCGGGGGTAAATGAAAAACTGTTTTTT.

The chain carries TRBV27 and TRBJ2-7; weak D call: TRBD2 (7 bases). The V and J ends lost 6 bases and 2 bases respectively, with 11 bases between them. Germline CDR1 MNHEY, CDR2 SMNVEV (reference sequence). The CDR3 sequence is 13 residues long. CDR3 amino acids: CASRGGQTYEQYF. The CDR3 nucleotides are TGTGCCAGCAGGGGGGGGCAGACCTACGAGCAGTACTTC.

CDR3 nucleotide sequence: TGTGCCAGCAGCGTAGGGGGACTAGCGCCTTGGAATGAGCAGTTCTTC. It encodes CASSVGGLAPWNEQFF. The chain has TRBV7-9 and TRBJ2-1, with 10 bases aligning to TRBD2. CDR1 SEHNR and CDR2 FQNEAQ come from the germline V gene (reference sequence). The CDR3 runs 16 residues. V shed 5 bases, J shed 7 bases, and the junction held 11 bases outside the gene matches.

The chain is built from TRBV7-9 and TRBJ2-7; maybe TRBD1 (6 bases). Germline V gene lookup returns CDR1 SEHNR and CDR2 FQNEAQ (reference sequence). The CDR3 contains 14 residues. With 0 bases removed from V and 5 bases from J, the gap between germline ends came to 11 bases. Here the CDR3 reads CASSLASTGNEQYF. Written as DNA, the CDR3 is TGTGCCAGCAGCTTAGCATCCACAGGGAACGAGCAGTACTTC.

This chain uses TRBV28 with TRBJ2-7; 8 positions match TRBD1. From germline, CDR1 is MDHEN and CDR2 SYDVKM. The CDR3 loop spans 16 amino acids. Germline trimming cut 4 bases from V and 0 bases from J; bases unmatched to any gene: 8. CDR3 sequence (DNA): TGTGCCAGCAGTTCGAGTAGACAGGGGCCCTCCTACGAGCAGTACTTC. Its translation is CASSSSRQGPSYEQYF.

The V and J genes are TRBV7-3 and TRBJ1-2; 7 nucleotides match TRBD1. The CDR3 length is 12 residues. CDR1 SGHTA and CDR2 FQGTGA come from the germline V gene. V lost 4 bases to trimming and J lost 8 bases; unmatched junction nucleotides: 4. This CDR3 reads CASSSDRRGYTF. In DNA, the CDR3 is TGTGCCAGCAGCTCGGACAGGAGGGGCTACACCTTC.

The sample holds a few counts of this clone. The V gene is TRBV5-4, the J gene TRBJ1-1, with no clear D. Germline values: CDR1 SGHNT, CDR2 YYREEE (reference sequence). This CDR3 has 14 residues. V was pared by 1 base and J by 1 base, with 8 bases between. The CDR3 protein is CASSLYQANTEAFF. CDR3 DNA: TGTGCCAGCAGCTTGTACCAGGCGAACACTGAAGCTTTCTTT.

To note about this clone: The germline gene is not matched at one end of the junction; a read error may be the cause. The identical CDR3 is also encoded by other nucleotide sequences in the sample. The V and J genes are TRBV15 and TRBJ2-7; 10 nucleotides line up with TRBD2. Germline V CDR1 and CDR2: LNHNV, YYDKDF (reference sequence). The CDR3 totals 16 residues. The CDR3 sequence is CATSRDAGLAEYEQYF. CDR3 in DNA: TGTGCCACCAGCAGAGATGCTGGACTAGCGGAGTACGAGCAATACTTC.

The CDR3 loop is CASSPLRDRTGAYEQYF. CDR3 sequence (DNA): TGTGCCAGCAGTCCGTTGAGGGACAGGACGGGTGCCTACGAGCAGTACTTC. The chain employs TRBV27 and TRBJ2-7; 8 nucleotides match TRBD1. In germline, CDR1 is MNHEY, CDR2 SMNVEV (reference sequence). V lost 5 bases, J lost 2 bases, and 14 bases stayed unmatched. The CDR3 has 17 residues.

As concerns this clone: A junction boundary mismatches the germline segment, possibly from a read error. The V and J genes are TRBV7-7 and TRBJ2-5; D not certain. Germline CDR1 and CDR2: SSHAT and FNYEAQ (reference sequence). The CDR3 consists of 16 residues. The CDR3 here is CASSLESRLGQETQYF. CDR3 coding DNA: TGTGCTAGCAGCTTAGAGTCGAGGCTAGGCCAAGAGACCCAGTACTTC.

Of note for this clone: The conserved closing phenylalanine or tryptophan is absent in this CDR3, likely reflecting a read error. Because the CDR3's place on the DNA is in doubt, the DNA is left out and the CDR3 is given as listed by TCRdb. The chain is built from TRBV28 and TRBJ1-1. Germline lookup yields CDR1 MDHEN and CDR2 SYDVKM. With termini counted, the CDR3 has 13 amino acids. Here the CDR3 reads CASSLPSSRGLRV.

V and J are TRBV19 and TRBJ2-1, with 9 nucleotides matching TRBD2. The CDR3 consists of 16 residues. V dropped 6 bases and J dropped 0; count of bases not matched to a gene: 6. Germline lookup yields CDR1 LNHDA and CDR2 SQIVND (reference sequence). The CDR3 loop reads CASSPTSGFSYNEQFF. The CDR3 DNA reads TGTGCCAGTAGCCCGACTAGCGGCTTCTCCTACAATGAGCAGTTCTTC.

CDR3 residues: CASSQDFSLALHF. CDR3 nucleotide sequence: TGCGCCAGCAGCCAAGATTTTAGTTTGGCCCTCCACTTT. This chain joins TRBV4-3 and TRBJ1-6; D unclear. V lost 0 bases, J lost 14 bases, and 11 bases lay in between. CDR1 and CDR2 from the germline V gene are LGHNA and YSLEER. The CDR3 length is 13 residues.

J is TRBJ1-4 and V is TRBV4-3, with D uncertain. With 1 base removed from V and 5 bases from J, the gap between germline ends came to 11 bases. The CDR3 has 15 amino acids. Germline CDR1 and CDR2: LGHNA and YSLEER. The chain's CDR3 is CASSQALRQNEKLFF. CDR3 bases: TGCGCCAGCAGCCAAGCCCTCCGTCAGAATGAAAAACTGTTTTTT.

The gene calls are TRBV7-6 and TRBJ2-2, with 7 bases lining up with TRBD2. The CDR3 has 17 amino acids. The V gene end was trimmed by 5 bases and the J gene end by 4 bases; junction bases not matched to a gene: 13. CDR1 and CDR2 from the germline V gene are SGHVS and FNYEAQ. The CDR3 nucleotides are TGTGCCAGCAGCCCTGTGGCGGGAGCGGGAAGCACCGGGGAGCTGTTTTTT. Amino acids: CASSPVAGAGSTGELFF.

The chain couples TRBV7-3 to TRBJ1-1; 8 bases are a match to TRBD1. Germline V lookup: CDR1 SGHTA, CDR2 FQGTGA. CDR3 length: 15 residues. The ends lost 3 bases at V and 8 bases at J; junction bases unmatched: 11. The CDR3 nucleotides are TGTGCCAGCAGCTTTAGTACGACAAGGACAGGGGAAGCTTTCTTT. Its protein is CASSFSTTRTGEAFF. Full variable domain (outside the CDR3, taken from reference TRBV7-3 and TRBJ1-1): GAGVSQTPSNKVTEKGKYVELRCDPISGHTALYWYRQSLGQGPEFLIYFQGTGAADDSGLPNDRFFAVRPEGSVSTLKIQRTERGDSAVYLCASSFSTTRTGEAFFGQGTRLTVV.